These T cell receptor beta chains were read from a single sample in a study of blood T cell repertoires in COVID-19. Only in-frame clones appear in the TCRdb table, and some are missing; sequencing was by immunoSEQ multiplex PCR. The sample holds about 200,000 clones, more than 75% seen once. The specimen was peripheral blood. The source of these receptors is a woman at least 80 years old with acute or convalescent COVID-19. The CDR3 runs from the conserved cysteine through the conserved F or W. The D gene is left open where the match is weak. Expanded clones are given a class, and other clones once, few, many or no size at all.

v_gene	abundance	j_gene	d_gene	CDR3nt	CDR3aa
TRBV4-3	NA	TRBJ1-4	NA	TGCGCCAGCAGCCAAGTACGGCAGGGGAATGAAAAACTGTTTTTT	CASSQVRQGNEKLFF
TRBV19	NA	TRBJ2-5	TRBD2	TGTGCCAGTAGTATCAGACTAGCGGGCCCGAAAGAGACCCAGTACTTC	CASSIRLAGPKETQYF
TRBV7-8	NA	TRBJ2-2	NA	TGTGCCAGCAGCTTAATCATGAACACCGGGGAGCTGTTTTTT	CASSLIMNTGELFF
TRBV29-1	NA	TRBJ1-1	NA	TGCAGCGTTGAACCTATACAGGAAGCTTTCTTT	CSVEPIQEAFF
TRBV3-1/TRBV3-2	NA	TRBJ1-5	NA	TGTGCCAGCAGCCAAATAAAAGACAGGTTCTGTCGGTGGTGGAAAAATCAGCCCCAGCATTTT	CASSQIKDRFCRWWKNQPQHF
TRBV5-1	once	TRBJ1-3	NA	TGCGCCAGCAGCGTCGACAGCAACTCTGGAAACACCATATATTTT	CASSVDSNSGNTIYF
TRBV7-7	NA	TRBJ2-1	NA	TGTGCTAGCAGCGCCGGGGTAGGCGGTACGCGCATTTCCTACAATGAGCAGTTCTTC	CASSAGVGGTRISYNEQFF
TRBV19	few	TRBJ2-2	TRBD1	TGTGCCAGTACCAAGACAGGGTCCCCGAACACCGGGGAGCTGTTTTTT	CASTKTGSPNTGELFF
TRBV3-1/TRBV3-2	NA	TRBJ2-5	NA	TGTGCCAGCAGTTCCAGGGGTGGAGAGACCCAGTACTTC	CASSSRGGETQYF
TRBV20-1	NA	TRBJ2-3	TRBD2	TGCAGTGCTAGTACTAGCGGGGGGGCCCACTCCACAGATACGCAGTATTTT	CSASTSGGAHSTDTQYF
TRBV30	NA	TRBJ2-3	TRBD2	TGTGCCTGGGAGAGGAGCGGGAGAAAAGATACGCAGTATTTT	CAWERSGRKDTQYF
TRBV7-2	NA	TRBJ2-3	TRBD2	TGTGCCAGCAGCTTAGTCTCTCTAGCGGGGGCCCGCACAGATACGCAGTATTTT	CASSLVSLAGARTDTQYF
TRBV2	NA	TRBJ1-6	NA	TGTGCCAGCATACAGGATCGCTCCTATAATTCACCCCTCCACTTT	CASIQDRSYNSPLHF
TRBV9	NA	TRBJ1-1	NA	TGTGCCAGCAGCGTAAATGCCCGTGAGGCTGCGAACACTGAAGCTTTCTTT	CASSVNAREAANTEAFF
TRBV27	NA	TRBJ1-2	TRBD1	TGTGCCAGCAGTCCGACAGGGTCTAGGGTCTATGGCTACACCTTC	CASSPTGSRVYGYTF
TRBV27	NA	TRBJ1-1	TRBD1	TGTGCCAGCAGTTCGGACAGGGGGGGGAACACTGAAGCTTTCTTT	CASSSDRGGNTEAFF
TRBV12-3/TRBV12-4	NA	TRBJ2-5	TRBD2	TGTGCCAGCACTTCGTGGGAGGGTGAGACCCAGTACTTC	CASTSWEGETQYF
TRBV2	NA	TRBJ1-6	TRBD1	TGTGCCAGCAGGGAGGTGGGACAGGGGGGGTCACCCCTCCACTTT	CASREVGQGGSPLHF
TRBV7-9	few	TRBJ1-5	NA	TGTGCCAGCAGCTCCTCAGGGGATCAGCCCCAGCATTTT	CASSSSGDQPQHF
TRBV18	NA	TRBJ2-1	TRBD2	TGTGCCAGCTCGGGAGGGAGGGACAATGAGCAGTTCTTC	CASSGGRDNEQFF
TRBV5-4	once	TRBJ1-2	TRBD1	TGTGCCAGCAGCTTGGCCAAGGAGGGGGCGGATGGCTACACCTTC	CASSLAKEGADGYTF
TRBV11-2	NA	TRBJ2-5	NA	TGTGCCAGCAGCCAAAGACAGCTGCAAGAGACCCAGTACTTC	CASSQRQLQETQYF
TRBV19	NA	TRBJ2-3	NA	TGTGCCAGTACTGAACCAGGAGGAGATACGCAGTATTTT	CASTEPGGDTQYF
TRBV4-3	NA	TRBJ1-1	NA	TGCGCCAGCAGCCAAGATCGAGTCGGGGGGACTGAAGCTTTCTTT	CASSQDRVGGTEAFF
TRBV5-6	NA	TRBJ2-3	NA	TGTGCCAGCAGCTTGGGGGGCAGCCCAGGTGGCGATACGCAGTATTTT	CASSLGGSPGGDTQYF
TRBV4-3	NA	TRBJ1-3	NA	TGCGCCAGCAGCCAAGTCCAGGGAAACACCATATATTTT	CASSQVQGNTIYF
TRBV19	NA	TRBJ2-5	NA	TGTGCCAGTAGTTTTACCGGTGAGACCCAGTACTTC	CASSFTGETQYF
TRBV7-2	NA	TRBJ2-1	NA	TGTGCCAGCAGCTTAGCGCTAGAGTACAATGAGCAGTTCTTC	CASSLALEYNEQFF
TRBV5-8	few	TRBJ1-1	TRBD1	TGTGCCAGCAGCCTGACAGGGGGAGCTTTCTTT	CASSLTGGAFF
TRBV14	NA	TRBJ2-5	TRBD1	TGTGCCAGCTTTAAGGGACAGCAAGAGACCCAGTACTTC	CASFKGQQETQYF
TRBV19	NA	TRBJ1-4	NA	TGTGCCAGTAGTATAAGGGGGAAGGACGAAAAACTGTTTTTT	CASSIRGKDEKLFF
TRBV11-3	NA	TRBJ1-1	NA	TGTGCCAGCAGCCCTGGGGAGGGTGGTAATGAAGCTTTCTTT	CASSPGEGGNEAFF